These 5 T cell receptor beta chains share one sample of origin, sequenced in a study of blood T cells in healthy people across ages. PCR was performed a second time for about 7 to 11 cycles using a sample-barcoded 5' primer and a J-beta primer mix. TCRdb independently ran MiXCR on the 5' RACE reads; one entry per CDR3 protein. The sample has under 1,100,000 distinct CDR3 sequences, less than 25% seen once. The same specimen was also included in a second study, on T cells of mothers and their children.

Sequenced material: blood. All receptors derive from a girl aged 2-10 years in good health.

The chain is built from TRBV7-9 and TRBJ1-1; D perhaps matches TRBD1 (6 bases). Per the germline V gene, CDR1 is SEHNR and CDR2 is FQNEAQ (reference sequence). CDR3 length: 12 amino acids. V shed 1 base and J shed 7 bases, with 7 bases lying between them. Here the CDR3 reads CASSLVQGEAFF. The CDR3 nucleotides read TGTGCCAGCAGCTTAGTACAGGGTGAAGCTTTCTTT.

V usage is TRBV5-6 and J usage is TRBJ2-5; D perhaps matches TRBD2 (7 bases). With the DNA end fitting TRBJ2-7 better, the J assignment may be wrong. Germline V gene data show CDR1 as SGHDT and CDR2 as YYEEEE. This CDR3 is 15 amino acids long. The CDR3 reads CASSEGGGPQGEQYF. The CDR3 region has the DNA TGTGCCAGCAGCGAGGGGGGAGGGCCCCAAGGCGAGCAGTACTTC.

This clonotype came up a few times. The rearrangement links TRBV7-2 to TRBJ2-5; D remains unclear. CDR1 is SGHTA and CDR2 is FQGNSA in the germline V gene. CDR3 length: 15 amino acids. V lost 1 base, J lost 2 bases, and 11 bases lay in between. CDR3 coding DNA: TGTGCCAGCAGCTTAGTTTGGCGAGAGCAAGAGACCCAGTACTTC. Residues: CASSLVWREQETQYF.

This clonotype was found a few times. The V gene is TRBV5-5, the J gene TRBJ1-5; no reliable D call. Germline assignment: CDR1 SGHKS and CDR2 YYEKEE (reference sequence). The CDR3 runs 13 residues. V was shortened by 0 bases and J by 3 bases, with 4 bases between the two germline ends. CDR3 in DNA: TGTGCCAGCAGCTTGGGATTCAATCAGCCCCAGCATTTT. Amino acid sequence: CASSLGFNQPQHF.

J is TRBJ2-2 and V is TRBV12-3 or TRBV12-4; D unclear. The length of the CDR3 is 13 residues. Deletions cut 6 bases from V and 6 bases from J, with 11 bases between. The CDR3 loop is CASSPPAAGELFF. The CDR3 DNA is TGTGCCAGCAGCCCACCGGCAGCCGGGGAGCTGTTTTTT.